Described below is a single T cell receptor (beta chain) sequence and its context. Each TCR cDNA molecule bore a unique molecular identifier. TCRdb analysed the 5' RACE reads with MiXCR anew, one entry per CDR3 protein. The sample contains 65,000 to 85,000 distinct CDR3 sequences, 15% to 25% of which appear only once. The germline V and J ends were trimmed by 5 bases and 0 bases, with 7 bases remaining between them. CDR3 length equals 13 residues. Germline lookup yields CDR1 SGHVS and CDR2 FNYEAQ. Time point described: sample taken at primary tumor resection. Without sorting, whole RNA was sequenced from tumor, nontumor lung or frozen PBMC. This sample is part of a study of spatial heterogeneity in lung cancer. Study summary: Sequences of the beta chain were consistently detected in greater numbers than alpha-chain sequences.

This sequence was found in a male donor with early-stage non-small cell lung cancer. The rearrangement uses TRBV7-6 and TRBJ2-5, with D maybe TRBD2 (5 bases). The material was PBMCs, obtained at surgery. The CDR3 here is CASSAGNQETQYF. Written as DNA, the CDR3 is TGTGCCAGCAGCGCCGGGAACCAAGAGACCCAGTACTTC.